Detailed here is one TCR beta chain. The data stem from a study of siplizumab effects on memory and regulatory T cells. Trimming took 0 bases from V and 2 from J, leaving 9 bases between them. Germline CDR1 SGHNT, CDR2 YYREEE (reference sequence). The CDR3 has 15 amino acids. Clones were read by immunoSEQ multiplex PCR, and TCRdb kept only the in-frame ones, dropping some. The top ten clones hold about 0.6% of a sample with approximately 100,000 clones, about 95% of them seen once. The clonotype comes from a human donor in good health. Material for sequencing was Tregs sorted from blood. The V call is TRBV5-4, the J call TRBJ2-1; D unclear. The CDR3, as DNA: TGTGCCAGCAGCTTGGAGGCAGACCCCTACAATGAGCAGTTCTTC. Translating it yields CASSLEADPYNEQFF.